The 3 T cell receptor beta chains presented below share a single source sample, sequenced in a study of blood T cells in healthy people across ages. With a J-beta primer mix and a sample-barcoded 5' primer, a second PCR ran 7 to 11 cycles. TCRdb redid the calling of the 5' RACE reads with MiXCR, one entry per CDR3 protein. Of 650,000 to 1,000,000 distinct CDR3 sequences in the sample, about 36% were seen once. Sequenced sample: blood. These receptors all stem from a man in his late teens or twenties in good health.

Regarding this clonotype: A much larger clone differs by one base, so this may be a read error. This CDR3 is CAISKSRTESTDTQYF. Written as DNA, the CDR3 is TGTGCCATCAGTAAGTCCCGGACGGAGAGCACAGATACGCAGTATTTT. V is TRBV10-3 and J is TRBJ2-3, with D hard to call. This CDR3 has 16 residues. In germline, CDR1 is ENHRY, CDR2 SYGVKD.

V is TRBV19 and J is TRBJ2-5; D uncertain. This CDR3 comprises 14 residues. Trimming left V 5 bases short and J 1 base short, with 11 bases between. Germline-derived CDR1 and CDR2 are LNHDA and SQIVND (reference sequence). CDR3 loop: CASSGGSPQETQYF. The CDR3 DNA sequence: TGTGCCAGTAGTGGCGGAAGCCCCCAAGAGACCCAGTACTTC.

The chain joins TRBV7-9 to TRBJ2-1; 7 bases align to TRBD2. Germline lookup yields CDR1 SEHNR and CDR2 FQNEAQ (reference sequence). The CDR3 length is 15 residues. J was trimmed by 2 bases and V by 1 base; bases with no gene match: 2. The CDR3 reads CASSLGLATYNEQFF. As DNA, the CDR3 is TGTGCCAGCAGCTTAGGACTAGCAACCTACAATGAGCAGTTCTTC.